The 32 T cell receptor beta chains given below trace back to one sample, sequenced in a study of beta chain features in type 1 diabetes. The whole isolated RNA underwent reverse transcription, so sequencing captured expressed TCRB transcripts. The repertoire was sequenced with immunoSEQ multiplex PCR; TCRdb's copy has only in-frame clones and lacks some. The sample lists almost 350,000 clones; 7% to 10% were seen once. General study findings and limits: Type 1 diabetes patients had moderately but significantly shorter TCRB CDR3s in all four CD4+ subsets.

The antigens these receptors bind are not known. Sequenced input: central memory CD4+ T cells from blood. The receptors stem from a man aged 25 to 40 with type 1 diabetes.

Only a few counts were recorded for this clone. V gene TRBV5-1 combines with J gene TRBJ1-2; D is uncertain. CDR1 is SGHRS and CDR2 is YFSETQ in the germline V gene. Between the trimmed V and J ends, which lost 2 bases and 7 bases, there was a span of 15 bases. The CDR3 spans 14 residues. CDR3: CASSFGKEGIGYTF. CDR3 bases: TGCGCCAGCAGCTTCGGCAAGGAAGGGATTGGCTACACCTTC.

This sequence joins TRBV6-5 and TRBJ2-1; the D is unclear. The germline gives CDR1 MNHEY, CDR2 SVGAGI. Trimming took off 6 bases at V and 4 bases at J, with 7 bases between the two ends. The CDR3 sequence is 12 residues long. The CDR3 loop is CASSPHYNEQFF. CDR3 coding DNA: TGTGCCAGCAGCCCACATTACAATGAGCAGTTCTTC.

This clone was observed a handful of times. This sequence joins TRBV4-2 and TRBJ2-5; 12 positions match TRBD2. Germline-derived CDR1 and CDR2 are LGHNA and YNFKEQ. V shed 0 bases and J 4 bases; nucleotides not matched to a gene: 3. The CDR3 runs to 16 residues. The CDR3 reads CASSQELAGGGETQYF. The CDR3 bases are TGTGCCAGCAGCCAAGAACTAGCGGGGGGTGGAGAGACCCAGTACTTC.

This clone came up a few times. This chain joins TRBV29-1 and TRBJ2-1; D is possibly TRBD2 (6 bases). Germline V CDR1 and CDR2: SQVTM, ANQGSEA. This CDR3 comprises 14 residues. V lost 4 bases and J 0 bases, leaving 10 bases between the germline ends. Here the CDR3 DNA reads TGCAGCGTTGCCCGCGGGGACTCCTACAATGAGCAGTTCTTC. As protein: CSVARGDSYNEQFF.

This chain joins TRBV27 and TRBJ1-1; no clear D gene. The germline CDR1 and CDR2 sequences are MNHEY and SMNVEV (reference sequence). Trimming cost V 5 bases and J 2 bases, with 18 bases left between them. The CDR3 length is 16 residues. The chain's CDR3 is CASSAGRGAPNTEAFF. The CDR3 DNA is TGTGCCAGCAGTGCCGGACGGGGAGCCCCTAACACTGAAGCTTTCTTT.

This clone was seen a few times. The V call is TRBV7-2, the J call TRBJ2-7; the D gene could be TRBD1 or TRBD2 (5 bases each). The germline V and J ends were trimmed by 2 bases and 3 bases, with 14 bases remaining between them. This CDR3 region has 15 residues. Germline V gene data show CDR1 as SGHTA and CDR2 as FQGNSA. The CDR3 coding sequence is TGTGCCAGCAGCTTAAAACCGGGGCTTGGCTACGAGCAGTACTTC. Its protein product is CASSLKPGLGYEQYF.

In this sample, this clone turned up a few times. The V call is TRBV7-9, the J call TRBJ1-5; TRBD1 agrees at 12 bases. Germline V gene data show CDR1 as SEHNR and CDR2 as FQNEAQ (reference sequence). This CDR3 has 16 residues. The trim removed 0 bases at V and 6 bases at J, leaving 3 bases unmatched. The CDR3 protein is CASSLAGQGARQPQHF. Written as DNA, the CDR3 is TGTGCCAGCAGCTTAGCGGGACAGGGGGCGCGTCAGCCCCAGCATTTT.

The chain links TRBV7-2 to TRBJ2-3, with D perhaps matching TRBD2 (5 bases). The CDR3 runs to 14 residues. The V gene's germline CDR1 is SGHTA and CDR2 FQGNSA. Trimming cost V 1 base and J 4 bases, with 9 bases left between them. The CDR3 region is CASSLVAGPDTQYF. In DNA form, the CDR3 reads TGTGCCAGCAGCTTAGTGGCGGGCCCAGATACGCAGTATTTT.

This clone was seen ten or more times. The chain recombines TRBV7-2 with TRBJ2-1; no firm D call. Between the trimmed V and J ends, which lost 5 bases and 0 bases, there was a span of 8 bases. This CDR3 is 14 amino acids long. CDR1 and CDR2 from the germline V gene are SGHTA and FQGNSA. The CDR3 is CASSPDHSYNEQFF. In DNA form, the CDR3 reads TGTGCCAGCAGCCCAGACCACTCCTACAATGAGCAGTTCTTC.

The V gene is TRBV11-2, the J gene TRBJ2-2, with 8 nucleotides matching TRBD1. Germline trimming cut 7 bases from V and 4 bases from J; bases unmatched to any gene: 8. CDR1 and CDR2 (germline): SGHAT, FQNNGV. The length of the CDR3 is 15 residues. The CDR3 nucleotides are TGTGCCAGCACCCAGACGACAGGGGCCACCGGGGAGCTGTTTTTT. Its translation: CASTQTTGATGELFF.

This clone was recorded many times. V and J are TRBV6-5 and TRBJ2-7, with D tentatively TRBD2 (6 bases). The CDR3 runs to 14 residues. V was pared by 4 bases and J by 7 bases, with 17 bases between. Looked up from germline, CDR1 is MNHEY and CDR2 is SVGAGI. CDR3 bases: TGTGCCAGCAGTTCAGCCGGGACTGCAAAGGAGCAGTACTTC. Its protein product is CASSSAGTAKEQYF.

This clone was detected a few times. The rearrangement joins TRBV7-8 to TRBJ2-7; TRBD1 might be the D (6 bases). The CDR3 is made up of 15 amino acids. V lost 2 bases to trimming and J lost 3 bases, with 14 bases between them. The V gene's germline CDR1 is SGHVS and CDR2 FQNEAQ. The CDR3 is CASSLRTEVLYEQYF. As DNA, the CDR3 is TGTGCCAGCAGCTTAAGGACAGAGGTTCTCTACGAGCAGTACTTC.

The CDR3 reads CASSGSGTAPYEQYF. In nucleotides, the CDR3 is TGTGCCAGCAGTGGATCCGGGACGGCCCCCTACGAGCAGTACTTC. V gene TRBV25-1 combines with J gene TRBJ2-7; D may match TRBD1 or TRBD2 (5 bases each). CDR3 length equals 15 residues. The germline V gene encodes CDR1 MGHDK and CDR2 SYGVNS. The ends were cut back, 4 bases at V and 2 bases at J, with 15 bases in the middle.

This rearrangement joins TRBV6-6 to TRBJ1-6; unclear D gene. Germline V gene lookup returns CDR1 MNHNY and CDR2 SVGAGI (reference sequence). The CDR3 covers 14 residues. V lost 2 bases and J 0 bases, leaving 2 bases between the germline ends. The DNA for the CDR3 is TGTGCCAGCAGTTACAGCTCCTATAATTCACCCCTCCACTTT. Protein: CASSYSSYNSPLHF.

This clone showed up just a few times. The genes are TRBV7-9 and TRBJ1-1; D may be TRBD1 (5 bases). This CDR3 is 14 amino acids long. The germline V gene encodes CDR1 SEHNR and CDR2 FQNEAQ (reference sequence). Trimming stripped 2 bases from V and 4 bases from J, with 11 bases between. The CDR3 here is CASSLRGDGTEAFF. CDR3 DNA sequence: TGTGCCAGCAGCTTAAGAGGGGATGGCACTGAAGCTTTCTTT. The full variable domain, in which reference TRBV7-9 and TRBJ1-1 provide the parts outside the CDR3, is DTGVSQNPRHKITKRGQNVTFRCDPISEHNRLYWYRQTLGQGPEFLTYFQNEAQLEKSRLLSDRFSAERPKGSFSTLEIQRTEQGDSAMYLCASSLRGDGTEAFFGQGTRLTVV.

A note on this clone: An end of the junction does not agree with germline; a read error may underlie this. Additional DNA sequences in this sample encode the identical CDR3. The chain has TRBV9 and TRBJ2-7; D is possibly TRBD1 (5 bases). Germline values: CDR1 SGDLS, CDR2 YYNGEE. The CDR3 sequence is 14 residues long. The CDR3 reads CASSVGVRSDEQYF. The CDR3, as DNA: TGTGCCAGCAGTGTAGGGGTCAGGTCGGACGAGCAGTACTTC.

The chain carries TRBV6-6 and TRBJ2-5; 9 positions agree with TRBD2. Germline trimming cut 8 bases from V and 4 bases from J; bases unmatched to any gene: 8. CDR3 length: 14 residues. Germline lookup yields CDR1 MNHNY and CDR2 SVGAGI (reference sequence). The CDR3 sequence is CASSGGGASETQYF. CDR3 in DNA: TGTGCCAGCTCCGGCGGGGGGGCCTCAGAGACCCAGTACTTC.

The V and J genes are TRBV6-6 and TRBJ1-6; 10 nucleotides agree with TRBD1. V shed 10 bases, J shed 7 bases, and the junction held 13 bases outside the gene matches. Germline V gene sequence: CDR1 MNHNY, CDR2 SVGAGI (reference sequence). This CDR3 spans 16 amino acids. CDR3 in amino acids: CAISQGQGRLNSPLHF. CDR3 nucleotides: TGTGCCATCAGCCAGGGACAGGGGCGTCTGAATTCACCCCTCCACTTT.

In this sample, this clone turned up a few times. The V gene is TRBV9, the J gene TRBJ2-1, with D perhaps matching TRBD1 (5 bases). Germline CDR1 is SGDLS and CDR2 is YYNGEE. The CDR3 length is 13 residues. V gave up 5 bases and J gave up 9 bases, with 15 bases separating them. This chain's CDR3 is CASSPRVFGEQFF. DNA of the CDR3: TGTGCCAGCAGTCCCAGGGTATTCGGTGAGCAGTTCTTC.

The rearrangement joins TRBV6-5 to TRBJ2-7; 7 positions match TRBD2. Germline V gene lookup returns CDR1 MNHEY and CDR2 SVGAGI. V lost 0 bases and J lost 4; bases outside the gene matches: 6. The length of the CDR3 is 15 residues. CDR3 residues: CASSYSILAEYEQYF. As DNA, the CDR3 is TGTGCCAGCAGTTACTCGATCCTAGCGGAATACGAGCAGTACTTC.

The chain joins TRBV19 to TRBJ1-1, with D possibly being TRBD1 (6 bases). With 5 bases removed from V and 1 base from J, the gap between germline ends came to 14 bases. CDR3 length: 15 amino acids. The germline V gene has CDR1 LNHDA and CDR2 SQIVND (reference sequence). The CDR3 reads CASSLDSQRNTEAFF. The CDR3 nucleotides are TGTGCCAGTAGTTTGGACAGCCAACGGAACACTGAAGCTTTCTTT.

This chain connects TRBV30 to TRBJ1-1; possible D gene TRBD1, 6 bases. There are 11 residues in the CDR3. Trimming left V 8 bases short and J 5 bases short, with 12 bases between. Germline V gives CDR1 GTSNPN, CDR2 SVGIG (reference sequence). The CDR3 region is CATQGATEAFF. CDR3 nucleotide sequence: TGTGCCACACAGGGAGCGACTGAAGCTTTCTTT.

V and J are TRBV29-1 and TRBJ2-2; a possible D gene is TRBD1 (6 bases). Germline CDR1 is SQVTM and CDR2 is ANQGSEA. V lost 4 bases, J lost 4 bases, and 19 bases lay in between. The CDR3 has 16 residues. This CDR3 is CSVGYRQGIGTGELFF. DNA for the CDR3: TGCAGCGTTGGTTACAGGCAGGGGATTGGCACCGGGGAGCTGTTTTTT.

This chain uses TRBV10-1 with TRBJ2-5; D ambiguous. Trimming removed 6 bases from V and 1 base from J, with 3 bases in between. The CDR3 covers 11 residues. In germline, CDR1 is WNHNN, CDR2 SYGVQD (reference sequence). The CDR3 is CASSGQETQYF. The CDR3 DNA sequence: TGCGCCAGCAGCGGCCAAGAGACCCAGTACTTC.

The gene calls are TRBV7-2 and TRBJ2-2; no clear D. V lost 5 bases and J 6 bases, leaving 10 bases between the germline ends. The CDR3 loop spans 13 amino acids. Germline assignment: CDR1 SGHTA and CDR2 FQGNSA. As DNA, the CDR3 is TGTGCCAGCAGCCCACAGATGTCCGGGGAGCTGTTTTTT. It specifies CASSPQMSGELFF.

The V call is TRBV7-2, the J call TRBJ2-3; 11 nucleotides match TRBD1. After removal of 7 bases from V and 2 bases from J, the junction contained 8 bases not matched to a gene. Germline V gene lookup returns CDR1 SGHTA and CDR2 FQGNSA. This CDR3 contains 16 residues. The chain's CDR3 is CASTLGDRGYTDTQYF. DNA for the CDR3: TGTGCCAGCACCCTGGGGGACAGGGGGTACACAGATACGCAGTATTTT.

Only a few counts were recorded for this clone. The rearrangement links TRBV7-2 to TRBJ2-3; 8 bases align to TRBD1. CDR1 and CDR2 (germline): SGHTA, FQGNSA. This CDR3 region has 17 residues. V trimming: 1 base; J trimming: 0 bases; junction bases outside the gene matches: 6. The CDR3 sequence is CASSLDRQGLSTDTQYF. For the CDR3, the DNA is TGTGCCAGCAGCTTAGACAGACAGGGGCTAAGCACAGATACGCAGTATTTT.

This clone came up many times. V gene TRBV6-5 combines with J gene TRBJ2-7, with a tentative D call TRBD1 (6 bases). Germline V gives CDR1 MNHEY, CDR2 SVGAGI. Trimming removed 1 base at V and 7 bases at J, with 14 bases between. The CDR3 length is 14 residues. In DNA, the CDR3 is TGTGCCAGCAGTTACTTCCAGGGGCCAGGGGAGCAGTACTTC. As protein: CASSYFQGPGEQYF.

The chain uses TRBV5-1 and TRBJ2-3; TRBD2 agrees at 8 bases. V was clipped by 3 bases and J by 5 bases; unmatched bases: 8. The CDR3 is 15 residues long. Germline CDR1 reads SGHRS; CDR2 reads YFSETQ. The CDR3 loop is CASSSPGGAEDTQYF. The CDR3 DNA sequence: TGCGCCAGCAGCTCCCCCGGGGGGGCGGAAGATACGCAGTATTTT.

Concerning this clone itself: The same CDR3 is also encoded by other DNA sequences in this sample. The chain has TRBV9 and TRBJ2-5; D remains ambiguous. The ends were cut back, 0 bases at V and 5 bases at J, with 8 bases in the middle. Per the germline V gene, CDR1 is SGDLS and CDR2 is YYNGEE. This CDR3 is built from 13 residues. The CDR3: CASSVAVEETQYF. CDR3 coding DNA: TGTGCCAGCAGCGTAGCTGTGGAGGAGACCCAGTACTTC.

This clone was recorded a few times. The chain employs TRBV9 and TRBJ1-1; 10 bases map to TRBD1. CDR3 size: 14 residues. CDR1 and CDR2 from the germline V gene are SGDLS and YYNGEE. V shed 3 bases, J shed 2 bases, and the junction held 1 base outside the gene matches. Here the CDR3 DNA reads TGTGCCAGCAGCGAGACAGGGGGCAACACTGAAGCTTTCTTT. Its translation is CASSETGGNTEAFF.

This clone was detected only a few times. The rearrangement uses TRBV19 and TRBJ1-5; D perhaps matches TRBD1 (5 bases). The CDR3 extends over 15 amino acids. Trimming removed 1 base from V and 2 bases from J, with 9 bases in between. CDR1 is LNHDA, CDR2 SQIVND, per germline (reference sequence). The CDR3 loop is CASSIVGDGNQPQHF. The DNA for the CDR3 is TGTGCCAGTAGTATAGTGGGGGACGGCAATCAGCCCCAGCATTTT.